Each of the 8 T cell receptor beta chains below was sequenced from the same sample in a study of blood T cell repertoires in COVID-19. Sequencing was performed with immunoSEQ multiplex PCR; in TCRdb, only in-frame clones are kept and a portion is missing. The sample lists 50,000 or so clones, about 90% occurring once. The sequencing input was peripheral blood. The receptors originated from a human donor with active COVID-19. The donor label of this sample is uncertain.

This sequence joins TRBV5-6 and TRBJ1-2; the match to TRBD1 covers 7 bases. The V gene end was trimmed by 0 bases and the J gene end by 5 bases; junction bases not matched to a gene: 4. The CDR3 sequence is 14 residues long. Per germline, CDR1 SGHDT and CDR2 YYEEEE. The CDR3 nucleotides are TGTGCCAGCAGCTTGGGTCCACAGGGGTATGGCTACACCTTC. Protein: CASSLGPQGYGYTF. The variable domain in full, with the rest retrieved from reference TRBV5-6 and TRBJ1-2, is DAGVTQSPTHLIKTRGQQVTLRCSPKSGHDTVSWYQQALGQGPQFIFQYYEEEERQRGNFPDRFSGHQFPNYSSELNVNALLLGDSALYLCASSLGPQGYGYTFGSGTRLTVV.

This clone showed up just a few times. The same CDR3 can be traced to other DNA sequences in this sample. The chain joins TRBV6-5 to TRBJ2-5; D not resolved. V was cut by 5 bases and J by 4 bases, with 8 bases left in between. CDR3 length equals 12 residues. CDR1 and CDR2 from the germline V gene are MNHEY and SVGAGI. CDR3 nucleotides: TGTGCCAGCAGTCCTGGCCTAGAGACCCAGTACTTC. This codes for CASSPGLETQYF.

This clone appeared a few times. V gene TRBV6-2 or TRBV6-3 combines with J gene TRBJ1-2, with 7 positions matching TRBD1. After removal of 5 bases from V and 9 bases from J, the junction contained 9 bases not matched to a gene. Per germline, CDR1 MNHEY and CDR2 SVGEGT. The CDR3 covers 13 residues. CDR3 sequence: CASSLGRQGSYTF. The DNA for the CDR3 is TGTGCCAGCAGTCTAGGGCGACAGGGAAGCTACACCTTC.

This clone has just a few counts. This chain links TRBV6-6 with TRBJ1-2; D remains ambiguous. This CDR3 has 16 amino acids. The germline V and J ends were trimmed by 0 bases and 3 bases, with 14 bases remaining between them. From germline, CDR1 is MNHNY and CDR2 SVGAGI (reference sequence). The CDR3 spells CASSYSLGEVYYGYTF. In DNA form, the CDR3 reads TGTGCCAGCAGTTACTCGTTGGGAGAGGTATACTATGGCTACACCTTC.

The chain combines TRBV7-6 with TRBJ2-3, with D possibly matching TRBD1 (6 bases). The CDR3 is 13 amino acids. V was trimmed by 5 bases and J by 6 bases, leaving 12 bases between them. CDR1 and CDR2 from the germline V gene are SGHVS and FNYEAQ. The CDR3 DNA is TGTGCCAGCAGCGCTGGGGGCGGGGATACGCAGTATTTT. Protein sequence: CASSAGGGDTQYF.

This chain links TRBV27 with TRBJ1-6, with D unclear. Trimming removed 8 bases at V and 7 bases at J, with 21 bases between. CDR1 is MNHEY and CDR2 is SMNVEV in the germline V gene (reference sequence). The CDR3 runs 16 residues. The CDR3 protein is CASGWVDWVPNSPLHF. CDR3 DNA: TGTGCCAGCGGGTGGGTGGACTGGGTCCCGAATTCACCCCTCCACTTT.

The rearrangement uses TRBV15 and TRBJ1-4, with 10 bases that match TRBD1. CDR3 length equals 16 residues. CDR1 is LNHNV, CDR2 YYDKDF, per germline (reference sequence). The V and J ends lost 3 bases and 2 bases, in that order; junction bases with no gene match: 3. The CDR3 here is CATSREGQGTNEKLFF. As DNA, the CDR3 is TGTGCCACCAGCAGGGAGGGACAGGGGACTAATGAAAAACTGTTTTTT.

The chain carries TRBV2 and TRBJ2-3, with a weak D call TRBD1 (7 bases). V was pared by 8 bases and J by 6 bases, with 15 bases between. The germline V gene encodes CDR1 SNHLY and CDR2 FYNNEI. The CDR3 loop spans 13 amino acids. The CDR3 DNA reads TGTGCCAGCCGCCCAGGGGGGTGGGATACGCAGTATTTT. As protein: CASRPGGWDTQYF.